The 18 T cell receptor beta chains presented below share a single source sample, sequenced in a study of T cell responses to AZD1222 COVID-19 vaccine. Some clones are missing from TCRdb's copy, which holds only in-frame ones; the method was immunoSEQ multiplex PCR. This table holds more than 95,000 clones, roughly 88% found once. The sample consisted of peripheral blood, taken on day 0 of AZD1222 vaccination. The source of these receptors is an adult in good health.

The chain has TRBV6-1 and TRBJ2-7; D is possibly TRBD2 (6 bases). The CDR3 runs 16 residues. Trimming took off 4 bases at V and 0 bases at J, with 16 bases between the two ends. Germline-derived CDR1 and CDR2 are MNHNS and SASEGT. The CDR3 reads CASSANSRGSSYEQYF. DNA of the CDR3: TGTGCCAGCAGTGCCAACTCTCGGGGGAGCTCCTACGAGCAGTACTTC.

This clone was recorded a few times. This chain connects TRBV28 to TRBJ1-1; D is ambiguous. CDR3 length: 14 residues. The germline V and J ends were trimmed by 5 bases and 3 bases, with 13 bases remaining between them. Germline lookup yields CDR1 MDHEN and CDR2 SYDVKM. CDR3 nucleotide sequence: TGTGCCAGCAGTGAGGGCGGGGAGGACACTGAAGCTTTCTTT. It translates to CASSEGGEDTEAFF.

The V and J genes are TRBV5-1 and TRBJ2-7, with 8 bases that match TRBD2. Unmatched junction bases numbered 3, after V lost 0 bases and J lost 4 bases. Looked up from germline, CDR1 is SGHRS and CDR2 is YFSETQ. This CDR3 is built from 14 residues. The CDR3 is CASSLAGGVYEQYF. CDR3 coding DNA: TGCGCCAGCAGCTTGGCCGGGGGGGTTTACGAGCAGTACTTC.

This clone has just one count. The chain uses TRBV30 and TRBJ1-1; 7 positions match TRBD1. The germline CDR1 and CDR2 sequences are GTSNPN and SVGIG (reference sequence). This CDR3 region has 14 residues. V shed 4 bases, J shed 5 bases, and the junction held 10 bases outside the gene matches. CDR3 nucleotide sequence: TGTGCCTGGACCCTACAAGACAGGGTGACTGAAGCTTTCTTT. This sequence encodes CAWTLQDRVTEAFF.

The chain uses TRBV6-5 and TRBJ1-2; D is possibly TRBD1 (5 bases). CDR1 is MNHEY and CDR2 is SVGAGI in the germline V gene. This CDR3 spans 13 amino acids. Trimming pared 4 bases from V and 4 bases from J, leaving 10 bases between. The CDR3, as DNA: TGTGCCAGCAGTTCGGGACGGACCTATGGCTACACCTTC. It is translated as CASSSGRTYGYTF.

CDR3 region: CASSPQGTNQPQHF. Written as DNA, the CDR3 is TGCGCCAGCAGCCCACAGGGGACCAATCAGCCCCAGCATTTT. The chain is built from TRBV5-1 and TRBJ1-5; 7 nucleotides match TRBD1. With 4 bases clipped from V and 3 bases from J, the junction kept 4 bases outside the gene matches. This CDR3 is built from 14 residues. The germline V gene has CDR1 SGHRS and CDR2 YFSETQ.

The CDR3 loop is CASSLGGLGAVDTQYF. DNA for the CDR3: TGTGCCAGCAGCTTAGGGGGGCTGGGGGCCGTAGATACGCAGTATTTT. The V call is TRBV7-2, the J call TRBJ2-3; D might be TRBD1 (6 bases). V was cut by 1 base and J by 5 bases, with 16 bases left in between. The CDR3 has 16 amino acids. CDR1 SGHTA and CDR2 FQGNSA come from the germline V gene.

The chain has TRBV19 and TRBJ1-6; the D gene is possibly TRBD1 (5 bases). V dropped 6 bases and J dropped 0 bases, with 15 bases sitting between them. This CDR3 comprises 17 residues. Germline V CDR1 and CDR2: LNHDA, SQIVND (reference sequence). This CDR3 is CASRQKPGSSYNSPLHF. The CDR3 DNA reads as TGTGCCAGTAGACAAAAACCAGGGAGCTCCTATAATTCACCCCTCCACTTT.

A single count supports this clone. J is TRBJ2-2 and V is TRBV11-2; D is perhaps TRBD1 or TRBD2 (5 bases each). V gave up 4 bases and J gave up 7 bases, with 16 bases separating them. This CDR3 region has 15 residues. Germline V gene data show CDR1 as SGHAT and CDR2 as FQNNGV. The CDR3 DNA is TGTGCCAGCAGCTCTAATCGGGGCGGCTTCGGGGAGCTGTTTTTT. It specifies CASSSNRGGFGELFF.

V and J are TRBV19 and TRBJ1-4; 7 bases are a match to TRBD1. Germline lookup yields CDR1 LNHDA and CDR2 SQIVND (reference sequence). This CDR3 region has 15 residues. J lost 8 bases, V lost 2 bases, and 8 bases had no gene match. CDR3 bases: TGTGCCAGTAGTATAATCTCAGGGGGAGGCGAAAAACTGTTTTTT. The encoded protein is CASSIISGGGEKLFF.

The chain has TRBV11-2 and TRBJ1-1; 9 bases match TRBD1. The CDR3 is made up of 13 amino acids. The junction had 3 bases not matched to a gene; V was cut back by 5 bases and J by 5 bases. CDR1 SGHAT and CDR2 FQNNGV come from the germline V gene. This chain's CDR3 is CASSQDRGTEAFF. Here the CDR3 DNA reads TGTGCCAGCAGCCAAGACAGGGGGACTGAAGCTTTCTTT.

This rearrangement joins TRBV19 to TRBJ1-2, with D maybe TRBD1 (5 bases). CDR1 is LNHDA, CDR2 SQIVND, per germline (reference sequence). V lost 7 bases and J 0 bases, leaving 12 bases between the germline ends. The CDR3 is 14 amino acids. CDR3 nucleotides: TGTGCCAGTAAACGGGGGACCGCTAACTATGGCTACACCTTC. Translated: CASKRGTANYGYTF.

V gene TRBV11-2 combines with J gene TRBJ2-1, with TRBD1 matching over 10 bases. With V trimmed by 6 bases and J by 7 bases, 6 bases remained unmatched. The CDR3 contains 14 residues. CDR1 SGHAT and CDR2 FQNNGV come from the germline V gene. CDR3 loop: CASRYGTGVNEQFF. DNA for the CDR3: TGTGCCAGCAGATATGGGACAGGGGTAAATGAGCAGTTCTTC.

The genes are TRBV28 and TRBJ1-3, with D perhaps TRBD1 (5 bases). The CDR3 is 14 amino acids. CDR1 MDHEN and CDR2 SYDVKM come from the germline V gene. V lost 10 bases and J 1 base, leaving 14 bases between the germline ends. CDR3 bases: TGTGCCACCTCGACGACAGCTTCTGGAAACACCATATATTTT. It encodes CATSTTASGNTIYF.

V and J are TRBV3-1 (or the pseudogene TRBV3-2) and TRBJ2-7; no reliable D call. Germline loops: CDR1 LGHDT, CDR2 YNNKEL (reference sequence). V lost 1 base, J lost 6 bases, and 7 bases lay in between. CDR3 length: 12 residues. The CDR3 spells CASSQVDAEQYF. The CDR3 DNA is TGTGCCAGCAGCCAAGTGGATGCCGAGCAGTACTTC.

CDR3 loop: CASSNSDRAQTEAFF. CDR3 DNA sequence: TGTGCCAGCAGCAATTCGGACAGGGCACAGACTGAAGCTTTCTTT. The chain recombines TRBV7-9 with TRBJ1-1; 8 positions agree with TRBD1. The CDR3 is 15 residues long. Germline CDR1 SEHNR, CDR2 FQNEAQ (reference sequence). Trimming cost V 5 bases and J 5 bases; bases outside gene matches: 10.

The V call is TRBV27, the J call TRBJ2-2; D is unresolved. There are 12 residues in the CDR3. Per the germline V gene, CDR1 is MNHEY and CDR2 is SMNVEV (reference sequence). With 3 bases removed from V and 6 bases from J, the gap between germline ends came to 5 bases. The CDR3 DNA reads as TGTGCCAGCAGTTTGTTCCCCGGGGAGCTGTTTTTT. It translates to CASSLFPGELFF.

This chain joins TRBV19 and TRBJ2-7; D is unclear. CDR3 length equals 12 residues. V lost 2 bases, J lost 2 bases, and 4 bases lay in between. Germline V gives CDR1 LNHDA, CDR2 SQIVND (reference sequence). The CDR3, as DNA: TGTGCCAGTAGTATACCGCCCTACGAGCAGTACTTC. Translated: CASSIPPYEQYF.